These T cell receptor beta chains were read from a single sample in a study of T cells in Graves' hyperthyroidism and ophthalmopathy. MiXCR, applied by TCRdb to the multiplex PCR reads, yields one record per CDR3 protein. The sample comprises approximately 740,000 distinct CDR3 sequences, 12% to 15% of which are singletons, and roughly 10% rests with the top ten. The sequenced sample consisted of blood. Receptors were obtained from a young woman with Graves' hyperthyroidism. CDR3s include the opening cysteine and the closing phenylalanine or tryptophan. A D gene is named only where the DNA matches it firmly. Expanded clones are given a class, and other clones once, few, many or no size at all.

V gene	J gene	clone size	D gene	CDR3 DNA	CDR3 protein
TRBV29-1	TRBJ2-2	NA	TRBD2	TGCAGCGTGCCGAGCGGGGCAAACACCGGGGAGCTGTTTTTT	CSVPSGANTGELFF
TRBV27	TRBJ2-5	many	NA	TGTGCCAGCAGTTTATCGTTTGCTAGCGATACCCAGTACTTC	CASSLSFASDTQYF
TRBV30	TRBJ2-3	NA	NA	TGTGCCTGGACATACAGCAGCACAGATACGCAGTATTTT	CAWTYSSTDTQYF
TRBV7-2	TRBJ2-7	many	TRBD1	TGTGCCAGCAGACGGGACAGGACCTACGAGCAGTACTTC	CASRRDRTYEQYF
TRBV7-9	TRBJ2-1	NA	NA	TGTGCCAGCAGCTTAGGGGGACTGGGGCACAATGAGCAGTTCTTC	CASSLGGLGHNEQFF
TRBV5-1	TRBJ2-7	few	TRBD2	TGCGCCAGCAGCTTGCAAGCCCGGACTAGCTCCTTTTACGAGCAGTACTTC	CASSLQARTSSFYEQYF
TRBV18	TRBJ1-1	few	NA	TGTGCCAGCTCACCACCGGGGACCGATAACACTGAAGCTTTCTTT	CASSPPGTDNTEAFF
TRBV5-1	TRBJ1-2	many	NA	TGCGCCAGCAGCCAAGCGGAGGGATACTATGGCTACACCTTC	CASSQAEGYYGYTF
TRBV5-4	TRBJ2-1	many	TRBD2	TGTGCCAGCAGCTTGCGGCTAGCGGGGTTCAATGAGCAGTTCTTC	CASSLRLAGFNEQFF
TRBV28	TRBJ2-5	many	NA	TGTGCCAGCAGTTTCCCAGAGACAGGATTGACCCAGACCCAGTACTTC	CASSFPETGLTQTQYF
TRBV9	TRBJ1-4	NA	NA	TGTGCCAGCAGCGTAGATGGGACTAAGGGTGAAAAACCGTTTTTT	CASSVDGTKGEKPFF
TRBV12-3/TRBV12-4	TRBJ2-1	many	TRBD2	TGTGCCAGCAGACTCCAAGCGGGAGAGTACAATGAGCAGTTCTTC	CASRLQAGEYNEQFF
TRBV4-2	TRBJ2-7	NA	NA	TGTGCCAGCAGCCAAGATTACCGATACGAGCAGTACTTC	CASSQDYRYEQYF
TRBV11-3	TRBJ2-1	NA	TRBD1	TGTGCCAGCAGTGAAGGGACAGGGGGTTACAATGAGCAGTTCTTC	CASSEGTGGYNEQFF
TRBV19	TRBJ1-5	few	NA	TGTGCCAGTAGTATAGGTTTCAGACGGAGCAATCAGCCCCAGCATTTT	CASSIGFRRSNQPQHF
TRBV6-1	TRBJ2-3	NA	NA	TGTGCCAGCAGCCGATGGGGAGATACGCAGTATTTT	CASSRWGDTQYF
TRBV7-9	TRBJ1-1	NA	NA	TGTGCCAGCAGCTTAGGTCGCGGAGTGAACACTGAAGCTTTCTTT	CASSLGRGVNTEAFF
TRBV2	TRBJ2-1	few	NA	TGTGCCAGCAGTTGGACTATATACTACAATGAGCAGTTCTTC	CASSWTIYYNEQFF
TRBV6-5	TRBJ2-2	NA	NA	TGTGCCAGCAGTTACAGGGGGAGGGCCGACACCGGGGAGCTGTTTTTT	CASSYRGRADTGELFF
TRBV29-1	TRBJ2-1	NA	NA	TGCAGCGTTGAACCCTACGGTGAGCAGTTCTTC	CSVEPYGEQFF
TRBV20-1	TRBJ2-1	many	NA	TGCAGTGCTGTGGGCCTTCGCGGGGTGCACCAGAATGAGCAGTTCTTC	CSAVGLRGVHQNEQFF
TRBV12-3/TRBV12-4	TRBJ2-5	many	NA	TGTGCCAGCAGTCCGGGACGACGATTCGAGACCCAGTACTTC	CASSPGRRFETQYF
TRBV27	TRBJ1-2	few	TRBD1	TGTGCCAGCAGTTTACGGGACAGCCTCAAGGGCTACACCTTC	CASSLRDSLKGYTF
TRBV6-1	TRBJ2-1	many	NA	TGTGCCAGCAGTGAAGCTCCCTTGATAAATGAGCAGTTCTTC	CASSEAPLINEQFF
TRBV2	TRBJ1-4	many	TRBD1	TGTGCCAGCAATGGGGGACAGGGGAATGAAAAACTGTTTTTT	CASNGGQGNEKLFF
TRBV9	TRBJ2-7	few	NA	TGTGCCAGCACCCCAGTCTCGGGTTCAAAATACGAGCAGTACTTC	CASTPVSGSKYEQYF
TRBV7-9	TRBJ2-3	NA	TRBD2	TGTGCCAGCAGCAGACTAGCGGGAGGTGGGGGAGCAGATACGCAGTATTTT	CASSRLAGGGGADTQYF
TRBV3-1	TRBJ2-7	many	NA	TGTGCCAGCAGCCGGTATAGCGGCAGCTCCTACGAGCAGTACTTC	CASSRYSGSSYEQYF
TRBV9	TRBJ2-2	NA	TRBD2	TGTGCCAGCAGCGTACGAGGACTAGCGGAGGTTACCGGGGAGCTGTTTTTT	CASSVRGLAEVTGELFF
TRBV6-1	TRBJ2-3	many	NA	TGTGCCAGCAGTGCTTTAATGGGTGGAGATACGCAGTATTTT	CASSALMGGDTQYF
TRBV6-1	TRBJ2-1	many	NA	TGTGCCAGCAGTGATCCCCTTAGCGGAACCTACAATGAGCAGTTCTTC	CASSDPLSGTYNEQFF
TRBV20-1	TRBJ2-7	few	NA	TGCAGTGCCCCCGCCGCCGGCGCCTACGAGCAGTACTTC	CSAPAAGAYEQYF
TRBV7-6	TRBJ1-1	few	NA	TGTGCCAGCAGCTTAGATTCAGGGTTGAACACTGAAGCTTTCTTT	CASSLDSGLNTEAFF
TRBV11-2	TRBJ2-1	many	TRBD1	TGTGCCAGCAGCTACCTAAGGGTCGACAAGGGGGCTTACAATGAGCAGTTCTTC	CASSYLRVDKGAYNEQFF
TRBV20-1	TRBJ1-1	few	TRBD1	TGCAGTGCTAAGGACAGGATTGTCGGTAACACTGAAGCTTTCTTT	CSAKDRIVGNTEAFF
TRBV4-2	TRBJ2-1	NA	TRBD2	TGTGCCAGCAGCCCGGGTAGCGGGGTGAGCTCCTACAATGAGCAGTTCTTC	CASSPGSGVSSYNEQFF
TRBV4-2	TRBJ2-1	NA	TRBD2	TGTGCCAGCAGCAGACCGAGTGGGGGGGATGAGCAGTTCTTC	CASSRPSGGDEQFF
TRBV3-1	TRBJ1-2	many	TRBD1	TGTGCCAGCGGACAGGGGGCAAAAGTAGGGGGCTACACCTTC	CASGQGAKVGGYTF
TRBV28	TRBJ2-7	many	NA	TGTGCCAGCAGGATTCCAACTAGTCGTATCTACGAGCAGTACTTC	CASRIPTSRIYEQYF
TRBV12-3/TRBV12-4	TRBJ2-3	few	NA	TGTGCCAGCAGTTTAGCGACGGCTAGCACAGATACGCAGTATTTT	CASSLATASTDTQYF
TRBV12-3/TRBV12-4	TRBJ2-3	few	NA	TGTGCCAGCAGTTTACGAGGGGCTACCACAGATACGCAGTATTTT	CASSLRGATTDTQYF
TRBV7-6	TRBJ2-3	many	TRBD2	TGTGCCAGCAGCTTAGGCGGGAGTGGTGATGCAGATACGCAGTATTTT	CASSLGGSGDADTQYF
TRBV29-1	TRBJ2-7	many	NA	TGCAGCTGCGGGCGGGCCGACTCCTACGAGCAGTACTTC	CSCGRADSYEQYF
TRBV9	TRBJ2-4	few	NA	TGTGCCAGCAGCGGCCAAAAAAACATTCAGTACTTC	CASSGQKNIQYF
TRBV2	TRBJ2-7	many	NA	TGTGCCAGCAATAGACAGTCAATTTACGAGCAGTACTTC	CASNRQSIYEQYF
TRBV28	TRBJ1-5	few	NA	TGTGCCAGCAGTCCCTCGGTGGAGCCCCAGCATTTT	CASSPSVEPQHF
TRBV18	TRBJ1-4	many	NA	TGTGCCAGCTCACCAAGGTCTCAGGGGTTGGATGAAAAACTGTTTTTT	CASSPRSQGLDEKLFF
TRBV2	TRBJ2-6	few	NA	TGTGCCAGCAGTGGACGGCTTACTGGGGCCAACGTCCTGACTTTC	CASSGRLTGANVLTF
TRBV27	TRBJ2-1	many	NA	TGTGCCACCCACTCAGCTGAGACAGGGCAGTTCTTC	CATHSAETGQFF
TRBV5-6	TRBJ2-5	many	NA	TGTGCCAGCAGCTTAAGGTCTCTGGGAGGAGAGACCCAGTACTTC	CASSLRSLGGETQYF
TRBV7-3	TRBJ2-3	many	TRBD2	TGTGCCAGCAGCTCAGGACTAGCGGGAGTTACAGATACGCAGTATTTT	CASSSGLAGVTDTQYF
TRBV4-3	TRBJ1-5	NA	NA	TGCGCCAGCAGCCAAGAATGGTACGCAGGGTCCAATCAGCCCCAGCATTTT	CASSQEWYAGSNQPQHF
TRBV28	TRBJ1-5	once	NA	TGTGCCAGCGGCATGCAGGGCGCGGGCAATCAGCCCCAGCATTTT	CASGMQGAGNQPQHF
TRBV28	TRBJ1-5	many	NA	TGTGCCAGCAGTTTAGCGTCACAGCCCCAGCATTTT	CASSLASQPQHF
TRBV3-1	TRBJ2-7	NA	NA	TGTGCCAGCAGCGTAAGGTTCGGGGACTCCAGAAGCTACGAGCAGTACTTC	CASSVRFGDSRSYEQYF